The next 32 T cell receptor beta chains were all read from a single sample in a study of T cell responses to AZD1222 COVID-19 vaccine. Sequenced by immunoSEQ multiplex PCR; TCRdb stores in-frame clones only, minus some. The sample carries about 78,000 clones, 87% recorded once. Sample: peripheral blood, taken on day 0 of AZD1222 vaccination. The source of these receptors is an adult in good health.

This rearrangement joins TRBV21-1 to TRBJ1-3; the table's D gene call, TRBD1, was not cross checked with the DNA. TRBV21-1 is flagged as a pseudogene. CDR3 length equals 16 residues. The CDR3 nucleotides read TGTGCCAGCAGCAACCGGGACAGAGACTCTGGAAACACCATATATTTT. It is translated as CASSNRDRDSGNTIYF.

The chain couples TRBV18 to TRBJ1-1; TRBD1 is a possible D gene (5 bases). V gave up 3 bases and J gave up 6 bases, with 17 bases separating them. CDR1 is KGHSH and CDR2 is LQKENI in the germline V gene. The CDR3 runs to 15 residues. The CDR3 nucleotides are TGTGCCAGCTCACCGTACCGGGACTTGGTTTCTGAAGCTTTCTTT. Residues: CASSPYRDLVSEAFF.

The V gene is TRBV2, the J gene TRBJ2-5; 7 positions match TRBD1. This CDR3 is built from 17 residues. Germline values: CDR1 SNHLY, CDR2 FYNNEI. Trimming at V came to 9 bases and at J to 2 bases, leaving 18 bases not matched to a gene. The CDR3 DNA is TGTGCCAGACAGAACCCTCCAGGACAGGAGAATCAAGAGACCCAGTACTTC. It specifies CARQNPPGQENQETQYF. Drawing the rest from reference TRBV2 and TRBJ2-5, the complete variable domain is EPEVTQTPSHQVTQMGQEVILRCVPISNHLYFYWYRQILGQKVEFLVSFYNNEISEKSEIFDDQFSVERPDGSNFTLKIRSTKLEDSAMYFCARQNPPGQENQETQYFGPGTRLLVL.

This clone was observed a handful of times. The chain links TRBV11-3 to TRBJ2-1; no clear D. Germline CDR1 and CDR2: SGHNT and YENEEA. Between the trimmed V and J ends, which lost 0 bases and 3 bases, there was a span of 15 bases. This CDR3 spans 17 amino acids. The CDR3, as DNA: TGTGCCAGCAGCTTAGATGGGAATAGGAACGGCTACAATGAGCAGTTCTTC. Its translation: CASSLDGNRNGYNEQFF.

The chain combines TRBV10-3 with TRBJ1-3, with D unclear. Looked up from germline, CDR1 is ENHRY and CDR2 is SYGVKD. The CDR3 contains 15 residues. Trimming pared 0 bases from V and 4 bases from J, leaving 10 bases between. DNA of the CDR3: TGTGCCATCAGTGAGTCCGGCAGGTCGGGAAACACCATATATTTT. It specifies CAISESGRSGNTIYF.

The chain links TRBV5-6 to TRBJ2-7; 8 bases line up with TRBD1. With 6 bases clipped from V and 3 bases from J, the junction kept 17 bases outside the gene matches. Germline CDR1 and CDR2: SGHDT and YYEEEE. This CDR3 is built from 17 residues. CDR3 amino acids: CASTPRTGSPSLYEQYF. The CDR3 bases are TGTGCCAGCACCCCCAGGACAGGGAGCCCCTCCCTCTACGAGCAGTACTTC.

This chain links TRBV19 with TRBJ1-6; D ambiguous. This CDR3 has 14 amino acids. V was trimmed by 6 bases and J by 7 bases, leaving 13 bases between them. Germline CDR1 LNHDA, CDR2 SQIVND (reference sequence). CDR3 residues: CASSPTGGNSPLHF. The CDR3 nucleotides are TGTGCCAGTAGCCCCACGGGAGGGAATTCACCCCTCCACTTT.

CDR3 coding DNA: TGCAGCGCCATATTGCCCGTTCAGGGAACGGATGAGCAGTTCTTC. As protein: CSAILPVQGTDEQFF. This chain links TRBV29-1 with TRBJ2-1; TRBD1 is a possible D gene (5 bases). CDR1 and CDR2 from the germline V gene are SQVTM and ANQGSEA. The ends were cut back, 7 bases at V and 8 bases at J, with 24 bases in the middle. This CDR3 comprises 15 residues.

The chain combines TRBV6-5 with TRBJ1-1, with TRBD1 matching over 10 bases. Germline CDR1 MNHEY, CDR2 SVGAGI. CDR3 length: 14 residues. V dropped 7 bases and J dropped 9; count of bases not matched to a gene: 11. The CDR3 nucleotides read TGTGCCAGCACCAGGAGGGACAGGGGAACACAAGCTTTCTTT. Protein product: CASTRRDRGTQAFF.

For the CDR3, the DNA is TGTGCCAGCTCACCAGGGGCGAACACCGGGGAGCTGTTTTTT. The encoded protein is CASSPGANTGELFF. The V gene is TRBV18, the J gene TRBJ2-2; no clear D. Germline assignment: CDR1 KGHSH and CDR2 LQKENI. The CDR3 length is 14 residues. V lost 2 bases and J lost 0, with 4 bases in between.

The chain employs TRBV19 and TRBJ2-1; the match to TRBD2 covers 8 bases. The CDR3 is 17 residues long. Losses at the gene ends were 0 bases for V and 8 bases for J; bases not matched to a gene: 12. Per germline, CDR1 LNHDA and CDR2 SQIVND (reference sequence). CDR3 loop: CASSIEVTSALFYEQFF. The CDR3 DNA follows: TGTGCCAGTAGTATAGAGGTGACTAGCGCTCTTTTCTATGAGCAGTTCTTC. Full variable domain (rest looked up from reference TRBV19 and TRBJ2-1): DGGITQSPKYLFRKEGQNVTLSCEQNLNHDAMYWYRQDPGQGLRLIYYSQIVNDFQKGDIAEGYSVSREKKESFPLTVTSAQKNPTAFYLCASSIEVTSALFYEQFFGPGTRLTVL.

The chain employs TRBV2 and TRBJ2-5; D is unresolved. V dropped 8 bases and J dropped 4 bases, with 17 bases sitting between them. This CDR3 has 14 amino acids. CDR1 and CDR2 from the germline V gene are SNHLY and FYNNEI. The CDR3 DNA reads TGTGCCAGCTCGCCCAGGAGTATGGTAGAGACCCAGTACTTC. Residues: CASSPRSMVETQYF. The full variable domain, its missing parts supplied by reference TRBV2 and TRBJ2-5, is EPEVTQTPSHQVTQMGQEVILRCVPISNHLYFYWYRQILGQKVEFLVSFYNNEISEKSEIFDDQFSVERPDGSNFTLKIRSTKLEDSAMYFCASSPRSMVETQYFGPGTRLLVL.

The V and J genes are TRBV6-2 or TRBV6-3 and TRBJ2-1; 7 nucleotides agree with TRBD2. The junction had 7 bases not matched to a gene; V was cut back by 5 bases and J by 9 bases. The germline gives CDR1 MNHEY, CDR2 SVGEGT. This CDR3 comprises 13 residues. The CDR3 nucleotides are TGTGCCAGCAGTAGCGGGATGAGGGGTGAGCAGTTCTTC. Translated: CASSSGMRGEQFF.

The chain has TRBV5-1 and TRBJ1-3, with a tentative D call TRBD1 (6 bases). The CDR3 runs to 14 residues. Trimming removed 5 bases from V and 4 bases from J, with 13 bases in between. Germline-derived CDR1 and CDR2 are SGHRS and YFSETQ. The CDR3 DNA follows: TGCGCCAGCAGGCCTGGGGGGGCAGGAAACACCATATATTTT. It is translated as CASRPGGAGNTIYF.

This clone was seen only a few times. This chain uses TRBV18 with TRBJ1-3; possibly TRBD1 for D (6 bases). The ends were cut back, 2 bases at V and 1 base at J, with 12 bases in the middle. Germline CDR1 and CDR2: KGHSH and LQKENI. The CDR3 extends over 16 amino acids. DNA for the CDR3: TGTGCCAGCTCACCAATGGCAGGGGAATCTGGAAACACCATATATTTT. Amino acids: CASSPMAGESGNTIYF.

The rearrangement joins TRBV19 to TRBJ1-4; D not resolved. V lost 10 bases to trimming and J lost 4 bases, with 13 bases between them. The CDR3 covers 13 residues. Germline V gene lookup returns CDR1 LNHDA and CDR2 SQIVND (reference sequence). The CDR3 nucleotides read TGTGCCACCAAAGCCAGTTTTAATGAAAAACTGTTTTTT. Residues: CATKASFNEKLFF.

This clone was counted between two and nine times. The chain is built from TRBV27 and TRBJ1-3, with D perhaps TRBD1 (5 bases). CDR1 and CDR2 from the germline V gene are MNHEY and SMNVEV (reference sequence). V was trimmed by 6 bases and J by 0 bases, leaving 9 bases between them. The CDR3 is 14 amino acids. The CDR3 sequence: CASRDIFSGNTIYF. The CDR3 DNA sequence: TGTGCCAGCAGGGACATTTTCTCTGGAAACACCATATATTTT.

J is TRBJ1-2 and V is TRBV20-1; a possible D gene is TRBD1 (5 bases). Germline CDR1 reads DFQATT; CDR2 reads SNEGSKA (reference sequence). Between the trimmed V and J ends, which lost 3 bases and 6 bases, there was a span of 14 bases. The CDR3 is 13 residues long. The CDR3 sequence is CSASSGGRDGYTF. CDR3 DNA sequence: TGCAGTGCTAGTTCGGGGGGACGGGATGGCTACACCTTC.

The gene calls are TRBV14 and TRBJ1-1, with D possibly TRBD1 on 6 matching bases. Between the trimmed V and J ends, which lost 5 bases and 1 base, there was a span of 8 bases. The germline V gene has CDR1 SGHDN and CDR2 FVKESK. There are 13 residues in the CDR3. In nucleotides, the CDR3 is TGTGCCAGCAGCTCCAGGGGGAACACTGAAGCTTTCTTT. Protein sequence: CASSSRGNTEAFF. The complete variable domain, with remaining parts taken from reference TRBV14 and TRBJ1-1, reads EAGVTQFPSHSVIEKGQTVTLRCDPISGHDNLYWYRRVMGKEIKFLLHFVKESKQDESGMPNNRFLAERTGGTYSTLKVQPAELEDSGVYFCASSSRGNTEAFFGQGTRLTVV.

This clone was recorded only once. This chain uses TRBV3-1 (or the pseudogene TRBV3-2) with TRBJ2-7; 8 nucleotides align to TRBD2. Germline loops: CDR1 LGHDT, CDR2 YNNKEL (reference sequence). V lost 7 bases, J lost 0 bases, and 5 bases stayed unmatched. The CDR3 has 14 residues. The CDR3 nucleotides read TGTGCCAGCAAAATGGGGACTAGCTCCTACGAGCAGTACTTC. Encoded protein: CASKMGTSSYEQYF.

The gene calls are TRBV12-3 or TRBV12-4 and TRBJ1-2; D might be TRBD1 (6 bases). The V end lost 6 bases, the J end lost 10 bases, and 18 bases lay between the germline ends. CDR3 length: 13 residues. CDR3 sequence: CASRLEGGTIYTF. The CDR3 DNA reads TGTGCCAGCAGGCTCGAGGGGGGGACTATCTACACCTTC.

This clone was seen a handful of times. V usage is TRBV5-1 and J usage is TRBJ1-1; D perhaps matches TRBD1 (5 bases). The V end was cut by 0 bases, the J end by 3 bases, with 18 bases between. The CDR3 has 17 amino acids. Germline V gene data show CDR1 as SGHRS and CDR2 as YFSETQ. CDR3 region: CASSLGQPSRSYTEAFF. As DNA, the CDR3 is TGCGCCAGCAGCTTGGGACAGCCATCTCGGTCGTACACTGAAGCTTTCTTT.

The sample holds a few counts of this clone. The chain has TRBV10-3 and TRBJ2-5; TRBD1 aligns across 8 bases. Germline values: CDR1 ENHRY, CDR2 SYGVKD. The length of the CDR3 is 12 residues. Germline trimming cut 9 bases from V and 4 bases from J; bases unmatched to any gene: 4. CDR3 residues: CAIGQGGETQYF. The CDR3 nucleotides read TGTGCCATAGGACAGGGTGGAGAGACCCAGTACTTC.

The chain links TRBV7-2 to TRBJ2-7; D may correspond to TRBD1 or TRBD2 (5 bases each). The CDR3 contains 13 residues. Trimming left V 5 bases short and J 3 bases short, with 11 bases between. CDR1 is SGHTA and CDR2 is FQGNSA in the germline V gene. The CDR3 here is CASSPGQDYEQYF. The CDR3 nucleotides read TGTGCCAGCAGCCCGGGGCAGGACTACGAGCAGTACTTC.

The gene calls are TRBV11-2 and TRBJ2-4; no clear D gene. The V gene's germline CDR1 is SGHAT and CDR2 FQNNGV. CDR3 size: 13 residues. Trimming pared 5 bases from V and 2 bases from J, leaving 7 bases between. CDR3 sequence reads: CASSPSPKNIQYF. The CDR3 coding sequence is TGTGCCAGCAGCCCAAGTCCCAAAAACATTCAGTACTTC. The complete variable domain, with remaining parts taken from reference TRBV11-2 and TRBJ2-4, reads EAGVAQSPRYKIIEKRQSVAFWCNPISGHATLYWYQQILGQGPKLLIQFQNNGVVDDSQLPKDRFSAERLKGVDSTLKIQPAKLEDSAVYLCASSPSPKNIQYFGAGTRLSVL.

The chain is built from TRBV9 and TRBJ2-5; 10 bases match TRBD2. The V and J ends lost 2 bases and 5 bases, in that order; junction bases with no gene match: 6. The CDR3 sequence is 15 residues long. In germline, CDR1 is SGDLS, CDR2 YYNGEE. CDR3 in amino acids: CASSVLAGVLETQYF. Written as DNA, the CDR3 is TGTGCCAGCAGCGTCCTAGCGGGAGTCCTGGAGACCCAGTACTTC. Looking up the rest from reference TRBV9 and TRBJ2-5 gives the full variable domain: DSGVTQTPKHLITATGQRVTLRCSPRSGDLSVYWYQQSLDQGLQFLIQYYNGEERAKGNILERFSAQQFPDLHSELNLSSLELGDSALYFCASSVLAGVLETQYFGPGTRLLVL.

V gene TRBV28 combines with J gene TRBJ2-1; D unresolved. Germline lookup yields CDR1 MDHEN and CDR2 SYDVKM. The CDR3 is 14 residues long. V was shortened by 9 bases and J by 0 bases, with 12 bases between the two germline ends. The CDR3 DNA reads TGTGCCAGTGCCGCTGGATACTCCTACAATGAGCAGTTCTTC. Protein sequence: CASAAGYSYNEQFF.

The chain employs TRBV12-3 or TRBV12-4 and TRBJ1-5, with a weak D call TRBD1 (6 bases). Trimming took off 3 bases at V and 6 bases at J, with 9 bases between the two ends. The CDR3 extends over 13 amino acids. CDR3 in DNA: TGTGCCAGCAGTTTGGGGGGGGCTCAGCCCCAGCATTTT. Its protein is CASSLGGAQPQHF.

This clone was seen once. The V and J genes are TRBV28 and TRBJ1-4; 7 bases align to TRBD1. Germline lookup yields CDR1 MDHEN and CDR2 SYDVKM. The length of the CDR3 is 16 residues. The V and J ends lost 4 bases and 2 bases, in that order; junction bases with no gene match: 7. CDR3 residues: CASSSSDRRTNEKLFF. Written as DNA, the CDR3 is TGTGCCAGCAGTTCATCGGACAGGCGGACTAATGAAAAACTGTTTTTT.

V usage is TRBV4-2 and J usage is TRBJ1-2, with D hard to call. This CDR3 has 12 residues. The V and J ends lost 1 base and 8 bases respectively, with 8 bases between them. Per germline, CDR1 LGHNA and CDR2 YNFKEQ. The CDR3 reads CASSQGNWGYTF. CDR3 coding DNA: TGTGCCAGCAGCCAAGGGAACTGGGGCTACACCTTC.

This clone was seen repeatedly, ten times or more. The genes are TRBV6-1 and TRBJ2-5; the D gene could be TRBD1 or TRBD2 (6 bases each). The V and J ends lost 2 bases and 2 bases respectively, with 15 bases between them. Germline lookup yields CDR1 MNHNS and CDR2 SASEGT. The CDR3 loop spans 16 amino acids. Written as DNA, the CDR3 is TGTGCCAGCAGTGAATTAGGGGGAGGACCGCAAGAGACCCAGTACTTC. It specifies CASSELGGGPQETQYF.

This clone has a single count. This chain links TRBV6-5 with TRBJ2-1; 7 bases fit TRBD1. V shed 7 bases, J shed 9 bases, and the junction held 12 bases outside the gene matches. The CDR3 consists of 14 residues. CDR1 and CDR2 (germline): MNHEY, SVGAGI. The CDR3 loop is CASTTGTAFGEQFF. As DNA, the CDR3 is TGTGCCAGCACCACCGGGACAGCCTTCGGTGAGCAGTTCTTC.